This T cell receptor (beta chain) came from a study of type 1 regulatory T cells. TCRdb re-called the reads with MiXCR, one entry per CDR3 protein. Here the sample spans around 23,000 distinct CDR3 sequences, about half being singletons. Sample share makes this clonotype medium-sized. Its antigen is not known. Sequenced: cultured T cells, either the whole culture or a sorted T cell fraction (not recorded which). The source is a human donor in good health.

This chain's CDR3 is CASSYSAYMNTEAFF. The CDR3 bases are TGTGCCAGCAGTTACTCAGCCTACATGAACACTGAAGCTTTCTTT. The J gene is TRBJ1-1, the V gene TRBV6-5; D remains unclear. Trimming left V 0 bases short and J 0 bases short, with 8 bases between. The length of the CDR3 is 15 residues. CDR1 and CDR2 (germline): MNHEY, SVGAGI.